This T cell receptor beta chain was sequenced in a study of blood T cell repertoires in COVID-19. The germline V gene has CDR1 SGHNT and CDR2 YYREEE (reference sequence). Trimming at V came to 3 bases and at J to 4 bases, leaving 14 bases not matched to a gene. The CDR3 length is 17 residues. Libraries were prepared by immunoSEQ multiplex PCR; TCRdb keeps only in-frame clonotypes and omits some of them. The repertoire holds about 210,000 clones, with approximately 85% as singletons. V is TRBV5-4 and J is TRBJ2-3, with 7 bases matching TRBD2. The specimen sequenced was peripheral blood. This receptor was obtained from a woman in her forties or fifties with active or convalescent COVID-19. CDR3 DNA: TGTGCCAGCAGCTGGGGGTGGAGGGAGGGCGAGTCAGATACGCAGTATTTT. Protein: CASSWGWREGESDTQYF.